One and the same sample provided the 26 T cell receptor beta chains below, sequenced in a study of blood T cells in healthy people across ages. PCR was performed a second time for about 6 to 11 cycles using a sample-barcoded 5' primer and a J-beta primer mix. MiXCR, run by TCRdb on the 5' RACE reads, gives a single entry per CDR3 protein. There are approximately 2,000,000 distinct CDR3 sequences in the sample; about two fifths occur only once, and under 30% lies in the top ten. The specimen was blood. These receptors came from a human donor in good health.

The V gene is TRBV20-1, the J gene TRBJ1-1, with D perhaps matching TRBD1 (5 bases). This CDR3 is 16 amino acids long. Trimming cost V 2 bases and J 4 bases, with 20 bases left between them. Germline V gives CDR1 DFQATT, CDR2 SNEGSKA (reference sequence). CDR3 coding DNA: TGCAGTGCTAGACCCCAAGTCTTTTGGGGCACCACTGAAGCTTTCTTT. It specifies CSARPQVFWGTTEAFF.

A few counts support this clonotype. The chain combines TRBV15 with TRBJ1-2; 8 bases fit TRBD1. Trimming at V came to 8 bases and at J to 7 bases, leaving 15 bases not matched to a gene. Per the germline V gene, CDR1 is LNHNV and CDR2 is YYDKDF (reference sequence). The CDR3 spans 15 residues. CDR3 bases: TGTGCCACCTCTAGGACAGGGAGCATTATAGGTGGCTACACCTTC. Amino acids: CATSRTGSIIGGYTF. Complete variable domain (other parts from reference TRBV15 and TRBJ1-2): DAMVIQNPRYQVTQFGKPVTLSCSQTLNHNVMYWYQQKSSQAPKLLFHYYDKDFNNEADTPDNFQSRRPNTSFCFLDIRSPGLGDTAMYLCATSRTGSIIGGYTFGSGTRLTVV.

This clonotype was seen repeatedly, ten times or more. The chain joins TRBV29-1 to TRBJ2-1, with D unresolved. The CDR3 is 11 residues long. The germline V gene has CDR1 SQVTM and CDR2 ANQGSEA. Trimming left V 1 base short and J 6 bases short, with 4 bases between. As DNA, the CDR3 is TGCAGCGTTGAAGGTCCCAATGAGCAGTTCTTC. It codes for CSVEGPNEQFF.

This clonotype has a handful of counts. The chain uses TRBV20-1 and TRBJ1-1; D gene ambiguous. CDR3 length: 14 amino acids. Germline values: CDR1 DFQATT, CDR2 SNEGSKA (reference sequence). V lost 0 bases to trimming and J lost 0 bases, with 8 bases between them. CDR3 in DNA: TGCAGTGCTAGAGATCGTGTGGTGAACACTGAAGCTTTCTTT. The encoded protein is CSARDRVVNTEAFF.

This clonotype was observed a few times. V usage is TRBV7-2 and J usage is TRBJ2-5; D unresolved. Germline-derived CDR1 and CDR2 are SGHTA and FQGNSA. The CDR3 extends over 13 amino acids. The V and J ends lost 3 bases and 11 bases respectively, with 16 bases between them. CDR3: CASSFEFYNEQYF. The DNA for the CDR3 is TGTGCCAGCAGCTTTGAATTTTACAATGAGCAGTACTTC.

This clonotype was seen a few times. This chain connects TRBV10-3 to TRBJ1-5; the D is unclear. The CDR3 is 13 amino acids. CDR1 is ENHRY and CDR2 is SYGVKD in the germline V gene. The V gene lost 11 bases and the J gene lost 4 bases, with 15 bases spanning the gap. CDR3: CAAQQEPNQPQHF. The CDR3 DNA reads TGTGCCGCCCAGCAGGAACCTAATCAGCCCCAGCATTTT.

The rearrangement links TRBV6-6 to TRBJ1-4; D is undetermined. The CDR3 is 11 amino acids. Germline V CDR1 and CDR2: MNHNY, SVGAGI (reference sequence). V gave up 2 bases and J gave up 6 bases, with 1 base separating them. The DNA for the CDR3 is TGTGCCAGCAGTTACGATGAAAAACTGTTTTTT. It yields the protein CASSYDEKLFF.

This clonotype was seen at least ten times. The chain couples TRBV6-5 to TRBJ2-7, with D uncertain. Germline-derived CDR1 and CDR2 are MNHEY and SVGAGI. The CDR3 totals 13 residues. V gave up 5 bases and J gave up 2 bases, with 10 bases separating them. CDR3 DNA sequence: TGTGCCAGCAGTCCCGGGCCTCCCTACGAGCAGTACTTC. It codes for CASSPGPPYEQYF.

A word on this clonotype: One end of the junction does not line up with germline, which may come from a read error. The V gene is TRBV6-6, the J gene TRBJ2-7, with 11 bases identical to TRBD2. The CDR3 contains 15 residues. Germline V lookup: CDR1 MNHNY, CDR2 SVGAGI (reference sequence). The CDR3 loop is CAGSTTSGVTYEQYF. In DNA form, the CDR3 reads TGTGCCGGCAGTACGACTAGCGGGGTTACCTACGAGCAGTACTTC.

This clonotype was seen a handful of times. At one boundary the junction diverges from the germline segment, which might be a read error. The CDR3 sequence: CAGSLESRGNSPLHF. In DNA form, the CDR3 reads TGTGCCGGCAGCTTAGAGTCCAGGGGGAATTCACCCCTCCACTTT. The chain combines TRBV11-3 with TRBJ1-6; 7 bases are shared with TRBD1. From germline, CDR1 is SGHNT and CDR2 YENEEA. The CDR3 runs 15 residues.

This clonotype was counted between two and nine times. The chain couples TRBV2 to TRBJ2-3, with D tentatively TRBD1 (5 bases). Trimming pared 10 bases from V and 0 bases from J, leaving 14 bases between. This CDR3 contains 14 residues. Germline lookup yields CDR1 SNHLY and CDR2 FYNNEI. The CDR3 is CAIRRQPSTDTQYF. The CDR3 DNA is TGTGCCATCAGAAGACAGCCTAGCACAGATACGCAGTATTTT.

The chain's CDR3 is CASSLYFGGYTF. The CDR3 coding sequence is TGTGCCAGCAGCTTGTATTTTGGGGGCTACACCTTC. The chain joins TRBV5-6 to TRBJ1-2, with D unclear. This CDR3 region has 12 residues. Trimming removed 1 base from V and 8 bases from J, with 9 bases in between. CDR1 is SGHDT, CDR2 YYEEEE, per germline. The entire variable domain, with the rest obtained from reference TRBV5-6 and TRBJ1-2, is as follows: DAGVTQSPTHLIKTRGQQVTLRCSPKSGHDTVSWYQQALGQGPQFIFQYYEEEERQRGNFPDRFSGHQFPNYSSELNVNALLLGDSALYLCASSLYFGGYTFGSGTRLTVV.

The gene calls are TRBV20-1 and TRBJ1-5; D unclear. Germline values: CDR1 DFQATT, CDR2 SNEGSKA (reference sequence). The CDR3 is 13 residues long. With 3 bases removed from V and 9 bases from J, the gap between germline ends came to 15 bases. The CDR3 DNA sequence: TGCAGTGCTAGGACACATGCCGATAGGCCCCAGCATTTT. The encoded protein is CSARTHADRPQHF.

V gene TRBV5-5 combines with J gene TRBJ1-2; TRBD1 might be the D (5 bases). This CDR3 is built from 15 residues. The V end was cut by 0 bases, the J end by 4 bases, with 13 bases between. From germline, CDR1 is SGHKS and CDR2 YYEKEE (reference sequence). CDR3 loop: CASSLEGHRSYGYTF. CDR3 DNA: TGTGCCAGCAGCTTGGAAGGACACCGGAGCTATGGCTACACCTTC.

This clonotype showed up just a few times. V gene TRBV27 combines with J gene TRBJ1-2; the D gene is possibly TRBD1 (6 bases). Germline V gene sequence: CDR1 MNHEY, CDR2 SMNVEV (reference sequence). Deletions cut 6 bases from V and 7 bases from J, with 12 bases between. This CDR3 has 12 residues. Written as DNA, the CDR3 is TGTGCCAGCAGAGAACAGGGTGGTGGCTACACCTTC. Translation gives CASREQGGGYTF.

This chain joins TRBV20-1 and TRBJ1-2; D might be TRBD1 (5 bases). This CDR3 region has 13 residues. Germline-derived CDR1 and CDR2 are DFQATT and SNEGSKA (reference sequence). The ends were cut back, 0 bases at V and 8 bases at J, with 13 bases in the middle. The CDR3: CSARDPLGGGYTF. CDR3 nucleotides: TGCAGTGCTAGAGATCCGCTGGGGGGAGGCTACACCTTC.

The chain has TRBV7-3 and TRBJ1-6, with D maybe TRBD1 (6 bases). This CDR3 has 15 residues. The germline V gene encodes CDR1 SGHTA and CDR2 FQGTGA. The V and J ends lost 8 bases and 8 bases respectively, with 19 bases between them. The DNA of the CDR3 is TGTGCCAGCCCGATAAGACAGGATTGGTATTCACCCCTCCACTTT. Protein sequence: CASPIRQDWYSPLHF.

Notes on this clonotype: A much larger clone differs by one base, so this may be a read error. The CDR3 DNA follows: TGCAGTGCTAGTGGAGGCAACCTGATTAGTAGGCAGTACTTC. Translated: CSASGGNLISRQYF. The chain is built from TRBV20-1 and TRBJ2-7, with D maybe TRBD2 (5 bases). The CDR3 sequence is 14 residues long. Per germline, CDR1 DFQATT and CDR2 SNEGSKA (reference sequence). V lost 3 bases and J lost 9, with 21 bases in between.

The V and J genes are TRBV29-1 and TRBJ2-7; D is possibly TRBD1 (6 bases). CDR1 is SQVTM, CDR2 ANQGSEA, per germline. The CDR3 has 14 residues. V was pared by 1 base and J by 2 bases, with 12 bases between. The CDR3 here is CSVEGGTTAYEQYF. Here the CDR3 DNA reads TGCAGCGTTGAAGGTGGGACAACCGCCTACGAGCAGTACTTC.

The chain employs TRBV6-5 and TRBJ2-5; TRBD1 matches at 8 bases. TRBJ2-7 matches the DNA end more closely, so the J call is doubtful. Germline CDR1 and CDR2: MNHEY and SVGAGI. CDR3 length equals 13 residues. Written as DNA, the CDR3 is TGTGCCAGCGGACGGACAGGGTGGGACGAGCAGTACTTC. Encoded protein: CASGRTGWDEQYF.

This chain joins TRBV27 and TRBJ2-5; 8 nucleotides align to TRBD1. The CDR3 has 14 residues. Germline V gene data show CDR1 as MNHEY and CDR2 as SMNVEV (reference sequence). The trim removed 3 bases at V and 11 bases at J, leaving 11 bases unmatched. The CDR3, as DNA: TGTGCCAGCAGTTTTGACAGGGGATCGGGAGAGCAGTACTTC. Translated, it gives CASSFDRGSGEQYF.

This clonotype came up many times. This chain uses TRBV5-4 with TRBJ1-2, with TRBD1 matching 9 bases. J was trimmed by 5 bases and V by 1 base; bases with no gene match: 3. The CDR3 totals 14 residues. CDR1 is SGHNT and CDR2 is YYREEE in the germline V gene (reference sequence). The CDR3 protein is CASSLLTGGYGYTF. The DNA for the CDR3 is TGTGCCAGCAGCTTGCTGACAGGGGGGTATGGCTACACCTTC.

The chain carries TRBV7-6 and TRBJ2-1, with TRBD2 identical over 12 bases. Trimming removed 2 bases from V and 15 bases from J; junction bases left unmatched: 11. Germline V gene data show CDR1 as SGHVS and CDR2 as FNYEAQ. The CDR3 has 15 residues. CDR3 nucleotide sequence: TGTGCCAGCAGCTTACCAACTAGCGGGGGGCCGGAGGTGTTCTTC. It encodes CASSLPTSGGPEVFF.

This rearrangement joins TRBV18 to TRBJ1-3; unclear D gene. V was trimmed by 0 bases and J by 6 bases, leaving 6 bases between them. The V gene's germline CDR1 is KGHSH and CDR2 LQKENI. The CDR3 covers 13 residues. The DNA for the CDR3 is TGTGCCAGCTCACCACCGATTCCAAACACCATATATTTT. Its translation: CASSPPIPNTIYF. The variable domain in full, with the rest retrieved from reference TRBV18 and TRBJ1-3, is NAGVMQNPRHLVRRRGQEARLRCSPMKGHSHVYWYRQLPEEGLKFMVYLQKENIIDESGMPKERFSAEFPKEGPSILRIQQVVRGDSAAYFCASSPPIPNTIYFGEGSWLTVV.

The V and J genes are TRBV28 and TRBJ1-2; the D is unclear. Germline values: CDR1 MDHEN, CDR2 SYDVKM. Trimming removed 2 bases at V and 3 bases at J, with 7 bases between. This CDR3 region has 13 residues. CDR3 nucleotides: TGTGCCAGCAGTTTAACAGCGCACTATGGCTACACCTTC. This gives the protein CASSLTAHYGYTF.

Note on this clonotype: A read error may produce the germline difference seen at one junction end. The V call is TRBV20-1, the J call TRBJ2-3; 8 positions match TRBD1. The CDR3 loop spans 15 amino acids. Germline loops: CDR1 DFQATT, CDR2 SNEGSKA (reference sequence). In nucleotides, the CDR3 is TGCAGTGCTGGAGATCCCAGGGGGCGCGCAGATACGCAGTATTTT. Protein product: CSAGDPRGRADTQYF.